The clone carrying this T cell receptor beta chain is a singleton in its sample. The source of the sample is a study of blood T cell repertoires in COVID-19. The CDR3 is 11 amino acids. Germline assignment: CDR1 DFQATT and CDR2 SNEGSKA (reference sequence). V was shortened by 4 bases and J by 7 bases, with 8 bases between the two germline ends. Sequencing used immunoSEQ multiplex PCR; TCRdb keeps in-frame clones, though not all of them. The sample records approximately 120,000 clones, roughly 82% being singletons. The sequence derives from an elderly woman with active or convalescent COVID-19. Sequenced sample: peripheral blood. The chain carries TRBV20-1 and TRBJ1-5, with D maybe TRBD1 (6 bases). In nucleotides, the CDR3 is TGCAGTGCTAAAGGGGGACAGCCCCAGCATTTT. Its protein is CSAKGGQPQHF.